The T cell receptor beta chain described here comes from a study of molecular identifiers for immune sequencing clone quantification (dated by TCRdb to 2016 to 2018). Notes on the research overall: In a replicate experiment, RNA from around 20,000 or 100,000 naive CD8 T cells was split into five aliquots, four of which were sequenced. CD8 T cells were used in a methods study to benchmark molecular-identifier clustering-based TCR repertoire sequencing (MIDCIRS) and TCR RNA copy counting. What the research found in general, with its limitations: In CMV-specific effector cells, over 99% of molecules were held by clones above 20 RNA copies, whereas under 1% of molecules were held by such clones in naive cells. Naive libraries contained spiked-in Jurkat TCR RNA (more than nine copies' worth), which is not part of the donor repertoire. When barcode sub-clustering was omitted, TCR diversity was inflated by chimeric consensus sequences, with chimeras reaching as high as 47%. Modeling indicated approximately 3.2 TCR RNA copies recovered per cell, compared with 9 to 10 by digital PCR, which implies a capture efficiency of about 31%. Spiked-in Jurkat TCR RNA equal to a single cell's worth was reported to be detectable even within 1,100,000 naive CD8 T cells. The sizes of highly expanded clones could end up underestimated when identical TCR molecules share a barcode.

Libraries of naive CD8 T cells were generated from roughly 20,000 to 1,000,000 sorted cells, with 10%, 30% or 50% of the purified RNA used. On a BD FACSAria II, naive CD8 T cells were FACS-sorted as CD8+CD4-CCR7+CD45RA+ and collected into RLT Plus buffer. Detection sensitivity was tested by spiking Jurkat RNA equal to roughly nine TCR copies' worth into samples containing roughly 19,000-1,100,000 naive CD8 T cells. CD8 T cells were enriched using RosetteSep CD8+ T Cell Enrichment Cocktail and Ficoll-Paque, and the enriched cells then underwent ACK red cell lysis. The CDR3 measures 13 amino acids from cysteine to phenylalanine. The read is trimmed to its CDR3 DNA, 39 bases read in frame from base 1. CDR1 and CDR2 are drawn from the germline V gene: SQVTM, ANQGSEA. V trim: 7 bases; J trim: 8 bases; unmatched bases: 10. Ten or more counts support this clonotype. Its antigen target is currently unknown. No base quality values were provided; no much bigger clone lies one nucleotide off.

The protocol used for the library was PCR. The run used a NextSeq 500. Bulk TCR libraries were prepared as previously described, using TCR primers listed in Table S5. Total RNA was purified with the Qiagen AllPrep DNA/RNA kit. Reads from multiple sequencing runs of the same library were pooled before analysis. Turning to the authors' computational methods: Reads were retained only if an exact TCR constant sequence was present, and the retained reads were trimmed to 150 nt and grouped according to their 12-nt molecular barcodes. Reads within each barcode group were sub-clustered using a 15% Levenshtein threshold, and quality-weighted consensus sequences were constructed for each RNA molecule. Non-functional sequences were excluded, and lower-count sequences lying one edit away from another sequence were also excluded. On the basis of fitting two negative binomial distributions, barcode sub-clusters with fewer than 20% of the maximum read count were discarded. The public reads were reprocessed in TCRdb via fastp at Q25 and MiXCR, keeping in-frame beta chains. All rows with the same CDR3 protein become a single entry with the most common DNA and genes. These V and J calls are TCRdb output, not the study's own analysis. This sample lists approximately 680,000 distinct CDR3 sequences; 25% were detected once. 0.75% to 0.8% of the sample is in the top ten clones.

Source material: naive CD8+ T cells from blood, with Jurkat cell RNA spiked in. The cell subset or site label, as the study defines it: FACS-sorted CD8+CD4-CCR7+CD45RA+ naive T cells. The receptor was isolated from a human donor in good health. Some libraries in this study had Jurkat cell RNA spiked in. Rearrangement joined TRBV29-1 to TRBJ1-2; TRBD1 matches 10 bases in the middle. This receptor has the CDR3 CSARDRGVVGYTF. The DNA reads as follows: TGCAGCGCTAGGGACAGGGGAGTCGTCGGCTACACCTTC.